These T cell receptor beta chains were read from a single sample in a study of CD4 T cells in relation to SARS-CoV-2 and coronaviruses. Measured with immunoSEQ multiplex PCR; TCRdb has only the in-frame clones, and not every one. The repertoire holds about 35,000 clones, 77% seen once, with approximately 20% in the top ten. Their antigen targets remain unknown. What was sequenced was memory CD4+ T cells from PBMCs, cultured in vitro. Receptors were obtained from an adult with COVID-19. Each CDR3 is given with its conserved first and last residue. The D gene is left open where the match is weak. The size entry is marked missing in some rows and otherwise reads once, few, many or a size class.

CDR3aa	CDR3nt	len	j_gene	abundance	d_gene	v_gene
CAWSAQAYSYNEQFF	TGTGCCTGGAGTGCCCAGGCTTACTCCTACAATGAGCAGTTCTTC	15	TRBJ2-1	.	.	TRBV30
CASSIGYGAGNIQYF	TGTGCCAGTAGTATAGGTTATGGAGCGGGCAACATTCAGTACTTC	15	TRBJ2-4	.	.	TRBV19
CASSQRQLQETQYF	TGTGCCAGCAGCCAACGACAGCTCCAAGAGACCCAGTACTTC	14	TRBJ2-5	.	.	TRBV14
CASSARDRAYEQYF	TGTGCCAGCAGCGCTCGGGACAGAGCCTACGAGCAGTACTTC	14	TRBJ2-7	.	TRBD1	TRBV5-4
CASRQNQGDGYTF	TGTGCCAGCAGGCAGAATCAGGGAGATGGCTACACCTTC	13	TRBJ1-2	.	.	TRBV27
CASSQVSGNGETQYF	TGTGCCAGCAGCCAAGTATCCGGCAACGGGGAGACCCAGTACTTC	15	TRBJ2-5	.	.	TRBV3-1/TRBV3-2
CASSARLAGVTDTQYF	TGTGCCAGCAGCGCGCGACTAGCGGGGGTCACAGATACGCAGTATTTT	16	TRBJ2-3	.	TRBD2	TRBV7-3
CASSFRQGNTIYF	TGTGCCAGTAGTTTCCGACAGGGAAACACCATATATTTT	13	TRBJ1-3	.	.	TRBV19
CAISEFQGADQPQHF	TGTGCCATCAGTGAGTTTCAGGGGGCGGATCAGCCCCAGCATTTT	15	TRBJ1-5	.	TRBD1	TRBV10-3
CASTLRPLTQPQHF	TGTGCCAGCACCCTTCGGCCTTTAACGCAGCCCCAGCATTTT	14	TRBJ1-5	few	.	TRBV28
CASSSGLRGNEQFF	TGTGCCAGCAGCTCCGGACTGAGAGGGAATGAGCAGTTCTTC	14	TRBJ2-1	.	.	TRBV7-8
CASSLRTSGINEQFF	TGTGCCAGCAGTTTAAGGACTAGCGGGATCAATGAGCAGTTCTTC	15	TRBJ2-1	.	TRBD2	TRBV28
CASSLGDTYEQYF	TGCGCCAGCAGCTTGGGGGACACCTACGAGCAGTACTTC	13	TRBJ2-7	once	.	TRBV5-1
CASSIDRGREKLFF	TGTGCCAGCAGCATAGACAGGGGGCGAGAAAAACTGTTTTTT	14	TRBJ1-4	.	TRBD1	TRBV7-2